This T cell receptor beta chain came from a study of blood T cell repertoires in COVID-19. At the level of the study: Recovery meant two consecutive negative NP/OP PCR tests, professional clearance, or resolved symptoms. T cells, B-cell-depleted T cells, or PBMCs supplied cDNA or gDNA.

This clone was observed a handful of times. Measured with immunoSEQ multiplex PCR; TCRdb has only the in-frame clones, and not every one. The data show 200,000 to 250,000 clones, roughly 84% seen once. Trimming took 0 bases from V and 1 from J, leaving 5 bases between them. The V gene's germline CDR1 is SNHLY and CDR2 FYNNEI. CDR3 length: 14 amino acids. Enrolled through a virtual design, the participants were between about 18 and 89 years of age and came from about two dozen US areas. The sequenced sample consisted of PBMCs or T cells enriched from blood (not recorded which). This sequence originates from a man aged 25 to 40 in a cohort exposed to, infected with or recovered from COVID-19 (not recorded which). The chain links TRBV2 to TRBJ2-3; no reliable D call. This CDR3 reads CASSEAARTDTQYF. The CDR3 coding sequence is TGTGCCAGCAGTGAAGCGGCCCGCACAGATACGCAGTATTTT.